Listed here are 26 T cell receptor beta chains from one sample, sequenced in a study of shared clonotypes between healthy human individuals. Method: immunoSEQ multiplex PCR; TCRdb's copy keeps in-frame clones and lacks some. The data show some 500,000 clones, with 90% to 97% seen just once and approximately 0.06% held by the top ten. The sequencing input was naive CD4+ T cells sorted from blood. Subset: CD45RA+ positively selected. These receptor sequences come from a woman aged 25 to 39 in good health.

J is TRBJ2-1 and V is TRBV28; the match to TRBD1 covers 9 bases. Germline values: CDR1 MDHEN, CDR2 SYDVKM. With V trimmed by 6 bases and J by 9 bases, 15 bases remained unmatched. The CDR3 spans 16 residues. CDR3 sequence reads: CASSPSGTGTFSEQFF. The DNA of the CDR3 is TGTGCCAGCAGCCCCTCCGGGACAGGGACTTTTAGTGAGCAGTTCTTC.

This clone appeared once. The J gene is TRBJ2-1, the V gene TRBV5-6, with 10 bases lining up with TRBD2. The CDR3 is 15 amino acids. V lost 4 bases to trimming and J lost 4 bases; unmatched junction nucleotides: 5. CDR1 and CDR2 (germline): SGHDT, YYEEEE. The CDR3 region is CASSRTSGVYNEQFF. Written as DNA, the CDR3 is TGTGCCAGCAGCAGGACTAGCGGAGTTTACAATGAGCAGTTCTTC.

The rearrangement joins TRBV7-9 to TRBJ2-2; the match to TRBD1 covers 7 bases. CDR1 SEHNR and CDR2 FQNEAQ come from the germline V gene (reference sequence). The CDR3 is made up of 14 amino acids. The V and J ends lost 5 bases and 6 bases, in that order; junction bases with no gene match: 6. The CDR3 reads CASSGGQGAGELFF. CDR3 coding DNA: TGTGCCAGCAGCGGCGGCCAGGGGGCCGGGGAGCTGTTTTTT.

The genes are TRBV19 and TRBJ1-5, with D maybe TRBD1 (6 bases). Looked up from germline, CDR1 is LNHDA and CDR2 is SQIVND (reference sequence). The CDR3 runs to 14 residues. The V gene lost 2 bases and the J gene lost 8 bases, with 13 bases spanning the gap. CDR3 coding DNA: TGTGCCAGTAGTATAAGGACAGACATCAAGCCCCAGCATTTT. Protein product: CASSIRTDIKPQHF. The full variable domain, its missing parts supplied by reference TRBV19 and TRBJ1-5, is DGGITQSPKYLFRKEGQNVTLSCEQNLNHDAMYWYRQDPGQGLRLIYYSQIVNDFQKGDIAEGYSVSREKKESFPLTVTSAQKNPTAFYLCASSIRTDIKPQHFGDGTRLSIL.

The chain employs TRBV7-2 and TRBJ2-2; 8 bases agree with TRBD2. Unmatched junction bases numbered 5, after V lost 5 bases and J lost 3 bases. The germline CDR1 and CDR2 sequences are SGHTA and FQGNSA. The CDR3 runs 15 residues. CDR3 coding DNA: TGTGCCAGCAGCCGAGCGGGGGCGGACACCGGGGAGCTGTTTTTT. Its translation is CASSRAGADTGELFF. The variable domain in full, completed from reference TRBV7-2 and TRBJ2-2, reads GAGVSQSPSNKVTEKGKDVELRCDPISGHTALYWYRQSLGQGLEFLIYFQGNSAPDKSGLPSDRFSAERTGGSVSTLTIQRTQQEDSAVYLCASSRAGADTGELFFGEGSRLTVL.

This sequence joins TRBV18 and TRBJ1-2, with D perhaps matching TRBD1 (5 bases). There are 18 residues in the CDR3. The germline V and J ends were trimmed by 1 base and 4 bases, with 22 bases remaining between them. Germline V gene sequence: CDR1 KGHSH, CDR2 LQKENI. The CDR3 region is CASSPQEVTAPTAYGYTF. The CDR3 DNA reads as TGTGCCAGCTCACCACAGGAGGTGACAGCCCCTACGGCCTATGGCTACACCTTC. Full variable domain (remainder filled in from reference TRBV18 and TRBJ1-2): NAGVMQNPRHLVRRRGQEARLRCSPMKGHSHVYWYRQLPEEGLKFMVYLQKENIIDESGMPKERFSAEFPKEGPSILRIQQVVRGDSAAYFCASSPQEVTAPTAYGYTFGSGTRLTVV.

V and J are TRBV19 and TRBJ2-5, with 7 bases lining up with TRBD2. The trim removed 3 bases at V and 2 bases at J, leaving 9 bases unmatched. The CDR3 contains 16 residues. CDR1 and CDR2 from the germline V gene are LNHDA and SQIVND (reference sequence). CDR3 protein: CASSILASGPQETQYF. As DNA, the CDR3 is TGTGCCAGTAGTATTTTGGCTAGCGGCCCGCAAGAGACCCAGTACTTC.

The J gene is TRBJ2-3, the V gene TRBV4-1; D gene unclear. The CDR3 covers 14 residues. CDR1 and CDR2 from the germline V gene are MGHRA and YSYEKL. V lost 0 bases and J 7 bases, leaving 11 bases between the germline ends. The CDR3 spells CASSQEVFVYTQYF. In nucleotides, the CDR3 is TGCGCCAGCAGCCAAGAAGTATTTGTATATACGCAGTATTTT.

The rearrangement uses TRBV7-2 and TRBJ2-7; D uncertain. The CDR3 is 13 amino acids. With 3 bases removed from V and 3 bases from J, the gap between germline ends came to 9 bases. CDR1 and CDR2 from the germline V gene are SGHTA and FQGNSA. The CDR3 reads CASSFPRRYEQYF. CDR3 bases: TGTGCCAGCAGCTTCCCAAGGCGCTACGAGCAGTACTTC.

This chain joins TRBV19 and TRBJ1-5; the D gene is possibly TRBD1 (5 bases). V shed 9 bases and J shed 0 bases, with 12 bases lying between them. Germline assignment: CDR1 LNHDA and CDR2 SQIVND (reference sequence). CDR3 length: 14 amino acids. Here the CDR3 reads CASSTEHSNQPQHF. DNA of the CDR3: TGTGCCAGCTCGACAGAGCATAGCAATCAGCCCCAGCATTTT.

CDR3 nucleotide sequence: TGCGCCAGCAGCTTGGTTGTTTGGCGTACGGGCTATGGCTACACCTTC. Translation: CASSLVVWRTGYGYTF. The chain is built from TRBV5-1 and TRBJ1-2; no clear D gene. Trimming removed 0 bases from V and 4 bases from J, with 16 bases in between. Germline CDR1 is SGHRS and CDR2 is YFSETQ. This CDR3 has 16 amino acids.

The chain combines TRBV15 with TRBJ2-6, with D perhaps matching TRBD1 (5 bases). CDR3 length: 18 amino acids. The V gene lost 1 base and the J gene lost 0 bases, with 13 bases spanning the gap. CDR1 LNHNV and CDR2 YYDKDF come from the germline V gene (reference sequence). As DNA, the CDR3 is TGTGCCACCAGCAGAGTTAGGGGCTCCATCTCTGGGGCCAACGTCCTGACTTTC. Protein product: CATSRVRGSISGANVLTF.

The J gene is TRBJ1-1, the V gene TRBV5-1, with D perhaps matching TRBD1 (5 bases). The V gene's germline CDR1 is SGHRS and CDR2 YFSETQ. The V gene lost 3 bases and the J gene lost 0 bases, with 15 bases spanning the gap. This CDR3 comprises 16 residues. The DNA for the CDR3 is TGCGCCAGCAGCTGGGCGGGGCCGGACCTGAACACTGAAGCTTTCTTT. Its protein is CASSWAGPDLNTEAFF. Based on the CDR3 plus reference TRBV5-1 and TRBJ1-1, the full variable domain is KAGVTQTPRYLIKTRGQQVTLSCSPISGHRSVSWYQQTPGQGLQFLFEYFSETQRNKGNFPGRFSGRQFSNSRSEMNVSTLELGDSALYLCASSWAGPDLNTEAFFGQGTRLTVV.

The J gene is TRBJ2-7, the V gene TRBV5-1; TRBD1 might be the D (6 bases). Germline V gene lookup returns CDR1 SGHRS and CDR2 YFSETQ. Trimming took 0 bases from V and 3 from J, leaving 25 bases between them. The CDR3 extends over 19 amino acids. CDR3 residues: CASSLVPGLGTTPGYEQYF. Here the CDR3 DNA reads TGCGCCAGCAGCTTGGTACCGGGTCTAGGGACAACCCCCGGCTACGAGCAGTACTTC.

The V and J genes are TRBV6-1 and TRBJ2-7; a weak D match, TRBD1 (5 bases). Germline V lookup: CDR1 MNHNS, CDR2 SASEGT. There are 17 residues in the CDR3. With 4 bases removed from V and 2 bases from J, the gap between germline ends came to 21 bases. The CDR3 DNA sequence: TGTGCCAGCAGTGGGGCCTCGACAGTCACTTCTCCCTACGAGCAGTACTTC. It translates to CASSGASTVTSPYEQYF.

The chain has TRBV7-8 and TRBJ2-7, with TRBD2 matching 9 bases. V gave up 3 bases and J gave up 3 bases; unmatched junction bases: 15. Germline loops: CDR1 SGHVS, CDR2 FQNEAQ. The CDR3 has 18 amino acids. Here the CDR3 DNA reads TGTGCCAGCAGCTTGGCCCCTTGGGGGCGGGAGGGCAGCTACGAGCAGTACTTC. Translating it yields CASSLAPWGREGSYEQYF.

This rearrangement joins TRBV28 to TRBJ1-2; TRBD1 aligns across 7 bases. Germline-derived CDR1 and CDR2 are MDHEN and SYDVKM. The CDR3 sequence is 16 residues long. Trimming took 6 bases from V and 4 from J; bases not matched to a gene: 14. Here the CDR3 reads CASSHTTGKWGYGYTF. The CDR3 bases are TGTGCCAGCAGCCACACGACAGGGAAATGGGGCTATGGCTACACCTTC.

The chain joins TRBV5-4 to TRBJ2-7, with 7 bases lining up with TRBD1. The length of the CDR3 is 15 residues. V was pared by 1 base and J by 5 bases, with 9 bases of the junction left unmatched. Germline loops: CDR1 SGHNT, CDR2 YYREEE (reference sequence). The DNA for the CDR3 is TGTGCCAGCAGCTTGTTTTCACAGGGGACCCACGAGCAGTACTTC. Translation gives CASSLFSQGTHEQYF. The full variable domain, rest sourced from reference TRBV5-4 and TRBJ2-7, is ETGVTQSPTHLIKTRGQQVTLRCSSQSGHNTVSWYQQALGQGPQFIFQYYREEENGRGNFPPRFSGLQFPNYSSELNVNALELDDSALYLCASSLFSQGTHEQYFGPGTRLTVT.

The V and J genes are TRBV28 and TRBJ2-1, with TRBD2 matching 10 bases. The CDR3 is made up of 12 amino acids. Trimming took 7 bases from V and 9 from J; bases not matched to a gene: 3. The germline gives CDR1 MDHEN, CDR2 SYDVKM. In nucleotides, the CDR3 is TGTGCCAGCACCGGGACTAGCGTTGAGCAGTTCTTC. It specifies CASTGTSVEQFF.

This chain uses TRBV5-1 with TRBJ2-3; tentatively, D is TRBD2 (5 bases). This CDR3 spans 15 amino acids. From germline, CDR1 is SGHRS and CDR2 YFSETQ. Trimming shortened V by 4 bases and J by 3 bases, and 15 bases separated the two germline ends. CDR3 protein: CASSQQVGATDTQYF. DNA of the CDR3: TGCGCCAGCAGCCAGCAGGTGGGAGCGACAGATACGCAGTATTTT. Full variable domain (remainder filled in from reference TRBV5-1 and TRBJ2-3): KAGVTQTPRYLIKTRGQQVTLSCSPISGHRSVSWYQQTPGQGLQFLFEYFSETQRNKGNFPGRFSGRQFSNSRSEMNVSTLELGDSALYLCASSQQVGATDTQYFGPGTRLTVL.

V is TRBV19 and J is TRBJ2-5; 11 positions agree with TRBD2. J gave up 5 bases and V 5 bases, and 16 bases lay outside the gene matches. The germline V gene has CDR1 LNHDA and CDR2 SQIVND (reference sequence). CDR3 length: 18 residues. The CDR3 nucleotides read TGTGCCAGTAGTGAACAGGGCCAAACTAGCGGGAGCCCGGAGACCCAGTACTTC. It specifies CASSEQGQTSGSPETQYF.

The rearrangement uses TRBV2 and TRBJ2-7; 10 bases match TRBD2. Germline values: CDR1 SNHLY, CDR2 FYNNEI. The CDR3 loop spans 14 amino acids. Losses at the gene ends were 5 bases for V and 2 bases for J; bases not matched to a gene: 3. CDR3 sequence: CASSRTSGPYEQYF. CDR3 in DNA: TGTGCCAGCAGTCGGACTAGCGGTCCCTACGAGCAGTACTTC. The full variable domain, in which reference TRBV2 and TRBJ2-7 provide the parts outside the CDR3, is EPEVTQTPSHQVTQMGQEVILRCVPISNHLYFYWYRQILGQKVEFLVSFYNNEISEKSEIFDDQFSVERPDGSNFTLKIRSTKLEDSAMYFCASSRTSGPYEQYFGPGTRLTVT.

Only one count was recorded for this clone. The chain uses TRBV10-3 and TRBJ2-2, with D possibly matching TRBD2 (5 bases). The CDR3 length is 15 residues. From germline, CDR1 is ENHRY and CDR2 SYGVKD. Trimming pared 0 bases from V and 5 bases from J, leaving 10 bases between. The CDR3 sequence is CAISESNPGTGELFF. DNA of the CDR3: TGTGCCATCAGTGAGTCGAATCCGGGAACCGGGGAGCTGTTTTTT.

This chain connects TRBV15 to TRBJ2-3; 10 bases align to TRBD1. J gave up 1 base and V 2 bases, and 6 bases lay outside the gene matches. CDR3 length: 17 residues. Germline CDR1 reads LNHNV; CDR2 reads YYDKDF (reference sequence). The CDR3 spells CATSRTTGGSRTDTQYF. DNA of the CDR3: TGTGCCACCAGCAGAACGACAGGGGGCAGCCGCACAGATACGCAGTATTTT. The full variable domain, rest sourced from reference TRBV15 and TRBJ2-3, is DAMVIQNPRYQVTQFGKPVTLSCSQTLNHNVMYWYQQKSSQAPKLLFHYYDKDFNNEADTPDNFQSRRPNTSFCFLDIRSPGLGDTAMYLCATSRTTGGSRTDTQYFGPGTRLTVL.

V and J are TRBV7-9 and TRBJ1-1; no firm D call. This CDR3 has 13 residues. Germline V gives CDR1 SEHNR, CDR2 FQNEAQ (reference sequence). Trimming shortened V by 2 bases and J by 1 base, and 5 bases separated the two germline ends. The chain's CDR3 is CASSLTQNTEAFF. The CDR3 bases are TGTGCCAGCAGCTTAACTCAGAACACTGAAGCTTTCTTT.

This sequence joins TRBV9 and TRBJ1-2; unclear D gene. CDR1 SGDLS and CDR2 YYNGEE come from the germline V gene. The CDR3 loop spans 13 amino acids. V lost 1 base to trimming and J lost 5 bases, with 9 bases between them. The CDR3 region is CASSVQEWYGYTF. CDR3 DNA: TGTGCCAGCAGCGTACAGGAGTGGTATGGCTACACCTTC.